This is a list of T cell receptor beta chains from one sample in a study of blood T cell repertoires in COVID-19. The method was immunoSEQ multiplex PCR; TCRdb's version includes in-frame clones alone and lacks a portion of them. Among around 200,000 clones, more than 85% were seen once, and the ten largest hold 2.7%. Sequencing used peripheral blood. The origin of the receptors is a man aged 35-49 years with active or convalescent COVID-19. CDR3s include the opening cysteine and the closing phenylalanine or tryptophan. A D gene is named only where the DNA matches it firmly. Part of the rows lack a size; the others show once, few, many or a class for expanded clones.

j_call,v_call,d_call,clone_size,cdr3_nt,cdr3_aa
TRBJ1-2,TRBV7-2,-,-,TGTGCCAGCAGCTTAGCGGTAGGCACTACCCGGGGCTATGGCTACACCTTC,CASSLAVGTTRGYGYTF
TRBJ1-2,TRBV28,-,-,TGTGCCAGCAGTTTCCTCTTGGGGAGCAGCTATGGCTACACCTTC,CASSFLLGSSYGYTF
TRBJ1-5,TRBV4-2,TRBD1,-,TGTGCCAGCAGCCAAGGTCCAGGGGGGAGCAATCAGCCCCAGCATTTT,CASSQGPGGSNQPQHF
TRBJ1-1,TRBV2,TRBD1,-,TGTGCCGGTGGGACAGGGCGGAACACTGAAGCTTTCTTT,CAGGTGRNTEAFF
TRBJ2-7,TRBV11-2,TRBD1,once,TGTGCCAGCAGCTTAACAGGGGTTGAGCAGTACTTC,CASSLTGVEQYF
TRBJ2-5,TRBV30,-,-,TGTGCCTGGAGTGCGGACTATCAAGAGACCCAGTACTTC,CAWSADYQETQYF
TRBJ2-5,TRBV7-9,-,-,TGTGCCAGCAGCTTAGGAGGAGTACGCCCTCAAGAGACCCAGTACTTC,CASSLGGVRPQETQYF
TRBJ2-2,TRBV24-1,-,-,TGTGCCACCAGTGAATCAGGGAAAACCGGGGAGCTGTTTTTT,CATSESGKTGELFF
TRBJ2-1,TRBV7-3,-,-,TGTGCCAGCAGCTTCTCTAGCGTCAATGAGCAGTTCTTC,CASSFSSVNEQFF
TRBJ2-1,TRBV6-5,TRBD2,few,TGTGCGACCACTAGCGGGGGACGAGATGAGCAGTTCTTC,CATTSGGRDEQFF
TRBJ2-2,TRBV5-1,TRBD2,once,TGCGCCAGCAGCTTGTTAGCGGGGGGGGCCGCCACCGGGGAGCTGTTTTTT,CASSLLAGGAATGELFF
TRBJ1-5,TRBV11-2,-,-,TGTGCCAGCAGCTTAAGGGGGGGAGGAAGCAATCAGCCCCAGCATTTT,CASSLRGGGSNQPQHF
TRBJ1-1,TRBV5-4,-,-,TGTGCCAGCAGCTTGGGCTCGACGGGTGCTTTCTTT,CASSLGSTGAFF
TRBJ1-5,TRBV7-8,TRBD1,-,TGTGCCAGCAGCTTAAGGACAGGAACCAATCAGCCCCAGCATTTT,CASSLRTGTNQPQHF
TRBJ1-2,TRBV6-5,TRBD1,-,TGTGCCAGCAGTTACCCAGCAGGGGGAGAAGGCTACACCTTC,CASSYPAGGEGYTF
TRBJ1-1,TRBV7-9,TRBD1,-,TGTGCCAGCAGCTACTTGACAGGGGGGAGTTCTGAAGCTTTCTTT,CASSYLTGGSSEAFF
TRBJ2-7,TRBV5-4,TRBD2,-,TGTGCCAGCAGCGCGGAGCGGGGGATCTCCTACGAGCAGTACTTC,CASSAERGISYEQYF
TRBJ2-3,TRBV14,-,-,TGTGCCAGCAGCCCCCGGGGTAGCGGCTTCACAGATACGCAGTATTTT,CASSPRGSGFTDTQYF
TRBJ1-6,TRBV2,TRBD1,-,TGTGCCAGCAGAGGGGACAGGGGGCAGGCCTCACCCCTCCACTTT,CASRGDRGQASPLHF
TRBJ2-7,TRBV5-4,-,few,TGTGCCAGCAGCTTGTGGGGCGATACCTACGAGCAGTACTTC,CASSLWGDTYEQYF
TRBJ1-2,TRBV7-3,TRBD1,once,TGTGCCAGCAGCTTCGGACAGGGGGCCAATGGCTACACCTTC,CASSFGQGANGYTF
TRBJ1-5,TRBV24-1,TRBD1,-,TGTGCCACCAGTGACACCCGGGACAGGCAGCCCCAGCATTTT,CATSDTRDRQPQHF
TRBJ2-1,TRBV24-1,TRBD1,-,TGTGCCACCAGTGACCGGACAGGGGGCGCGGGTGCCAATGAGCAGTTCTTC,CATSDRTGGAGANEQFF
TRBJ1-4,TRBV11-3,-,-,TGTGCCAGCAGCTTATCGGCGGATGAAAAACTGTTTTTT,CASSLSADEKLFF
TRBJ1-2,TRBV3-1/TRBV3-2,-,-,TGTGCCAGCAGCCAAGAGGCTGGCTATGGCTACACCTTC,CASSQEAGYGYTF
TRBJ2-2,TRBV5-1,-,-,TGCGCCAGCAGTGAGGGATGGGAAAGCGGGGAGCTGTTTTTT,CASSEGWESGELFF
TRBJ2-3,TRBV2,TRBD1,-,TGTGCCAGCACTCCCGGGACAGGGGTTAGCACAGATACGCAGTATTTT,CASTPGTGVSTDTQYF
TRBJ1-5,TRBV6-1,-,-,TGTGCCAGCAGTGACGGGCAGCCCCAGCATTTT,CASSDGQPQHF
TRBJ1-3,TRBV3-1/TRBV3-2,-,-,TGTGCCAGCAGCCAAGCCGGGACTCACGTTCATGGAAACACCATATATTTT,CASSQAGTHVHGNTIYF
TRBJ1-1,TRBV2,-,once,TGTGCCAGGGCGGCGAACACTGAAGCTTTCTTT,CARAANTEAFF
TRBJ2-3,TRBV10-1,-,-,TGCGCCAGCAGTGATGATATAGCAGATACGCAGTATTTT,CASSDDIADTQYF
TRBJ2-5,TRBV7-9,-,-,TGTGCCAGCACCATGGCTGGGGAGGAGACCCAGTACTTC,CASTMAGEETQYF
TRBJ2-2,TRBV11-2,-,-,TGTGCCAGCAGCTACCTAGAAACGAACACCGGGGAGCTGTTTTTT,CASSYLETNTGELFF
TRBJ2-2,TRBV6-5,-,-,TGTGCCAGCAGTACCCAGGGGTCTGACACCGGGGAGCTGTTTTTT,CASSTQGSDTGELFF
TRBJ1-4,TRBV18,-,-,TGTGCCAGCTCACGGGGGCCGACAGCGGCTAATGAAAAACTGTTTTTT,CASSRGPTAANEKLFF
TRBJ1-2,TRBV6-5,TRBD1,-,TGTGCCAGCAGTCCGAGGGACAGAAGTGGCTACACCTTC,CASSPRDRSGYTF
TRBJ1-2,TRBV10-3,-,-,TGTGCCATCAGTGAGGGGGAGTACACCTTC,CAISEGEYTF
TRBJ2-4,TRBV6-2/TRBV6-3,-,-,TGTGCCAGCAGTACGACAGACATTCAGTACTTC,CASSTTDIQYF
TRBJ2-1,TRBV29-1,TRBD1,-,TGCAGCGTTAGGACAGGGCCCGGGGGTTACAATGAGCAGTTCTTC,CSVRTGPGGYNEQFF
TRBJ2-7,TRBV21-1,-,-,TGTGCCAGCAACCCCGGGTCACTAAAACTCTCCTACGAGCAGTACTTC,CASNPGSLKLSYEQYF
TRBJ1-4,TRBV4-2,-,-,TGTGCCAGCAGCCAAGAAGGACAGCAAGAAAAACTGTTTTTT,CASSQEGQQEKLFF
TRBJ1-2,TRBV28,-,-,TGTGCCAGCAGCACAGGGCTCCTGAATGGCTACACCTTC,CASSTGLLNGYTF